This T cell receptor (beta chain) was documented in a study of blood T cell repertoires in COVID-19. The wider study: In each case, the material was cDNA or gDNA derived from T cells, B-cell-depleted T cells, or PBMCs.

A Seattle source enrolled patients during active infection and followed them longitudinally. The CDR3 consists of 14 residues. Per the germline V gene, CDR1 is LGHNA and CDR2 is YNFKEQ. The ends were cut back, 8 bases at V and 1 base at J, with 11 bases in the middle. The repertoire was sequenced with immunoSEQ multiplex PCR; TCRdb's copy has only in-frame clones and lacks some. The table has fewer than 200,000 clones, 75% to 85% seen once. The source is a woman aged 60-75 years with COVID-19, enrolled during active disease. The material sequenced was peripheral blood. The chain links TRBV4-2 to TRBJ2-2; TRBD2 might be the D (5 bases). CDR3 region: CASSSGVNTGELFF. The DNA of the CDR3 is TGTGCCAGCTCCTCCGGGGTGAACACCGGGGAGCTGTTTTTT.